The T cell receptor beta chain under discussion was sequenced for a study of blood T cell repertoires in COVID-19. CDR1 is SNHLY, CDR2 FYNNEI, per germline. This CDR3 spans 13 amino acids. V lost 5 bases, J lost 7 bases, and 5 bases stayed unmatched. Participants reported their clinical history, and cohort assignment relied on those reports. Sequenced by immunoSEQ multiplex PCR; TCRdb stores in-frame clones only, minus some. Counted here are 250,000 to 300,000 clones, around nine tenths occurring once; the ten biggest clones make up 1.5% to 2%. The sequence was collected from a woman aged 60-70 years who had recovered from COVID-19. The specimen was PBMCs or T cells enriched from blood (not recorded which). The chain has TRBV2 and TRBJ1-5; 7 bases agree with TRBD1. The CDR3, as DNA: TGTGCCAGCAGTTCACAGGGGCGGCAGCCCCAGCATTTT. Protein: CASSSQGRQPQHF.